These T cell receptor beta chains were read from a single sample in a study of cytomegalovirus exposure and HLA in healthy donors. The method was immunoSEQ multiplex PCR; TCRdb's version includes in-frame clones alone and lacks a portion of them. The repertoire consists of a few hundred thousand clones, with roughly 80% occurring once and the leading ten covering roughly 0.31%. Sequenced input: PBMCs. These receptor sequences come from a girl aged 2 to 10 in good health and CMV-seronegative. The CDR3 runs from the conserved cysteine through the conserved F or W. A D gene is named only where the DNA matches it firmly. The listing skips clone size in some rows; elsewhere it reads once, few, many or a size class.

.	TRBV11-2	.	TRBJ2-7	CASSLVATISYEQYF	TGTGCCAGCAGCTTAGTGGCTACTATCTCCTACGAGCAGTACTTC
TRBD2	TRBV11-2	.	TRBJ2-7	CASSPGGSGSYEQYF	TGTGCCAGCAGCCCGGGCGGTAGCGGGAGCTACGAGCAGTACTTC
.	TRBV29-1	.	TRBJ1-1	CSVVRSQGSRNTEAFF	TGCAGCGTTGTAAGATCACAGGGCTCGAGAAACACTGAAGCTTTCTTT
TRBD1	TRBV12-5	.	TRBJ1-2	CASGLARNTGGDGYTF	TGTGCTAGTGGTTTGGCCCGGAATACAGGGGGAGATGGCTACACCTTC
.	TRBV9	.	TRBJ2-2	CASSPTTNTGELFF	TGTGCCAGCAGCCCTACTACGAACACCGGGGAGCTGTTTTTT
.	TRBV2	.	TRBJ2-7	CASSGLRGDYEQYF	TGTGCCAGCAGTGGGCTAAGGGGCGATTACGAGCAGTACTTC
TRBD1	TRBV6-1	.	TRBJ2-4	CASSEAQGTVTKNIQYF	TGTGCCAGCAGTGAAGCGCAAGGGACAGTGACCAAAAACATTCAGTACTTC
.	TRBV2	.	TRBJ2-1	CASKELGEAYNEQFF	TGTGCCAGCAAGGAATTAGGGGAAGCCTACAATGAGCAGTTCTTC
TRBD1	TRBV5-1	.	TRBJ2-1	CASSFSGDRPYNEQFF	TGCGCCAGCAGCTTTAGTGGGGACAGGCCCTACAATGAGCAGTTCTTC
.	TRBV4-1	.	TRBJ2-3	CASSQNRGGFTDTQYF	TGCGCCAGCAGCCAGAACAGGGGGGGTTTCACAGATACGCAGTATTTT
.	TRBV11-2	.	TRBJ2-7	CASSYWLRRTYEQYF	TGTGCCAGCAGCTACTGGCTGCGGAGAACCTACGAGCAGTACTTC
.	TRBV21-1	.	TRBJ1-2	CASSPGTYGYTF	TGTGCCAGCAGCCCCGGGACTTATGGCTACACCTTC
TRBD1	TRBV27	once	TRBJ2-7	CASSPRTGSYEQYF	TGTGCCAGCAGTCCTCGGACAGGTTCGTACGAGCAGTACTTC
.	TRBV6-5	.	TRBJ1-3	CASSAGTAGNTIYF	TGTGCCAGCAGCGCGGGGACCGCTGGAAACACCATATATTTT
TRBD1	TRBV6-1	.	TRBJ2-2	CASSDWDRRWTGELFF	TGTGCCAGCAGTGATTGGGACAGGAGATGGACCGGGGAGCTGTTTTTT
TRBD2	TRBV7-7	.	TRBJ2-5	CASSPNIAGGQETQYF	TGTGCCAGCAGCCCAAACATAGCGGGTGGCCAAGAGACCCAGTACTTC
.	TRBV7-8	.	TRBJ1-6	CASSFNFPVRALHF	TGTGCCAGCAGCTTCAATTTCCCGGTCCGAGCCCTCCACTTT
.	TRBV7-9	.	TRBJ2-1	CASSRGREAYNEQFF	TGTGCCAGCAGCCGCGGAAGGGAGGCCTACAATGAGCAGTTCTTC
TRBD1	TRBV5-1	.	TRBJ1-1	CASSSTGVYTEAFF	TGCGCCAGCAGCTCGACAGGGGTTTACACTGAAGCTTTCTTT
.	TRBV7-9	.	TRBJ1-6	CASSSYHIGSPLHF	TGTGCCAGCAGTTCATATCATATCGGTTCACCCCTCCACTTT
TRBD1	TRBV30	.	TRBJ1-1	CAWSQGQVVEAFF	TGTGCCTGGAGTCAGGGACAGGTAGTAGAAGCTTTCTTT
TRBD1	TRBV7-9	few	TRBJ1-3	CSSSPRSRGQNGNTIYF	TGTTCCAGCAGCCCCCGGAGCAGGGGGCAGAACGGAAACACCATATATTTT
TRBD2	TRBV28	.	TRBJ2-2	CASTSGVTGELFF	TGTGCCAGTACTAGCGGGGTGACCGGGGAGCTGTTTTTT
.	TRBV28	.	TRBJ2-3	CASSPPRSGYTDTQYF	TGTGCCAGCAGTCCCCCCAGGAGCGGCTACACAGATACGCAGTATTTT
TRBD1	TRBV10-3	.	TRBJ1-5	CAISEGDRVSGSNQPQHF	TGTGCCATCAGTGAGGGCGACAGGGTCTCGGGAAGCAATCAGCCCCAGCATTTT
TRBD1	TRBV5-6	.	TRBJ1-2	CASSLPTGPYYGYTF	TGTGCCAGCAGCTTGCCGACAGGGCCATACTATGGCTACACCTTC
.	TRBV6-1	.	TRBJ2-3	CASTGSRSTDTQYF	TGTGCCAGCACCGGGAGCAGAAGCACAGATACGCAGTATTTT
TRBD2	TRBV14	.	TRBJ2-7	CASSQDFGLAGVSEQYF	TGTGCCAGCAGCCAAGATTTTGGACTAGCGGGAGTTAGTGAGCAGTACTTC
.	TRBV7-4	.	TRBJ1-1	CASSRTDSNTEAFF	TGTGCCAGCAGCCGGACCGACAGTAACACTGAAGCTTTCTTT
TRBD1	TRBV19	.	TRBJ1-4	CAISGTGDEKLFF	TGTGCCATTTCCGGGACAGGGGATGAAAAACTGTTTTTT
TRBD1	TRBV9	.	TRBJ1-1	CASSPTGTGTEAFF	TGTGCCAGCAGCCCGACAGGGACGGGCACTGAAGCTTTCTTT
TRBD2	TRBV4-2	.	TRBJ2-3	CASSQGLAGNTDTQYF	TGTGCCAGCAGCCAAGGACTAGCGGGTAACACAGATACGCAGTATTTT
TRBD1	TRBV6-5	.	TRBJ2-1	CASRTVGTVPFF	TGTGCCAGCAGGACGGTGGGGACAGTCCCGTTCTTC
.	TRBV27	.	TRBJ1-2	CASSLRGFDYGYTF	TGTGCCAGCAGTTTAAGAGGGTTTGACTATGGCTACACCTTC
.	TRBV11-2	few	TRBJ1-4	CASSFQGLKLFF	TGTGCCAGCAGCTTTCAGGGCCTGAAACTGTTTTTT
.	TRBV4-2	.	TRBJ1-5	CASSQDPPGAHSNQPQHF	TGTGCCAGCAGCCAAGATCCCCCAGGGGCCCATAGCAATCAGCCCCAGCATTTT
.	TRBV18	.	TRBJ1-4	CASSSSYNRQDEKLFF	TGTGCCAGCTCGTCGAGCTACAACCGCCAGGATGAAAAACTGTTTTTT
.	TRBV28	.	TRBJ2-7	CASSLVGPLYEQYF	TGTGCCAGCAGTTTAGTCGGTCCCCTCTACGAGCAGTACTTC
TRBD1	TRBV6-1	few	TRBJ2-7	CASSATGGSYEQYF	TGTGCCAGCAGTGCCACAGGGGGGTCCTACGAGCAGTACTTC
TRBD2	TRBV10-3	.	TRBJ2-5	CAISVGGGSQETQYF	TGTGCCATCAGTGTTGGCGGGGGGTCCCAAGAGACCCAGTACTTC
.	TRBV6-6	.	TRBJ1-5	CASSYRSDQPQHF	TGTGCCAGCAGTTATAGGAGTGATCAGCCCCAGCATTTT
TRBD2	TRBV5-1	.	TRBJ2-7	CASSPLAGVSYEQYF	TGCGCCAGCAGTCCCCTAGCGGGGGTATCCTACGAGCAGTACTTC
.	TRBV28	.	TRBJ1-1	CASSLFSDSPDAFF	TGTGCCAGCAGTTTATTTTCCGACAGCCCAGACGCTTTCTTT
.	TRBV7-9	.	TRBJ2-3	CASSQGPDTQYF	TGTGCCAGCTCGCAGGGTCCAGATACGCAGTATTTT
.	TRBV2	.	TRBJ1-1	CASSLSGTEAFF	TGTGCCAGCAGTCTGTCGGGCACTGAAGCTTTCTTT
TRBD2	TRBV20-1	once	TRBJ2-7	CSARDSWTSLF	TGCAGTGCTAGAGATTCTTGGACTAGCCTCTTC
.	TRBV4-1	.	TRBJ2-5	CASSQDPGVETQYF	TGCGCCAGCAGCCAAGATCCGGGGGTAGAGACCCAGTACTTC
TRBD1	TRBV28	.	TRBJ1-2	CASSLDRGRGYTF	TGTGCCAGCAGTTTAGACAGGGGGAGAGGCTACACCTTC
TRBD1	TRBV7-2	.	TRBJ1-6	CASSLGETGPNSPLHF	TGTGCCAGCAGCTTAGGGGAGACAGGGCCCAATTCACCCCTCCACTTT
.	TRBV27	.	TRBJ2-7	CASRTRREPPSQYF	TGTGCCAGCAGGACACGGAGGGAGCCCCCGTCGCAGTACTTC
.	TRBV28	.	TRBJ2-7	CASRPMGLSYEQYF	TGTGCCAGCAGGCCCATGGGACTCTCCTACGAGCAGTACTTC
.	TRBV18	.	TRBJ1-3	CASSPPGASFDTIYF	TGTGCCAGCTCACCACCAGGGGCCTCGTTCGACACCATATATTTT